Listed below are T cell receptor beta chains from one sample, sequenced in a study of blood T cell repertoires in COVID-19. Clones were read by immunoSEQ multiplex PCR, and TCRdb kept only the in-frame ones, dropping some. Of about 140,000 clones in the sample, 88% were seen once. Source material: peripheral blood. These receptors were taken from a woman aged 55-70 years with acute or convalescent COVID-19. Both conserved end residues are part of each CDR3. The D gene is left open where the match is weak. Only some rows state a clone size, as once, few, many or a class for expanded clones.

j_call,d_call,v_call,clone_size,cdr3_nt,cdr3_aa
TRBJ2-7,TRBD1,TRBV5-4,.,TGTGCCAGCAGCTTGGGACAGGGCGACTACGAGCAGTACTTC,CASSLGQGDYEQYF
TRBJ2-3,.,TRBV4-2,.,TGTGCCAGCAGCCAAGATCAGGCCCCCACAGATACGCAGTATTTT,CASSQDQAPTDTQYF
TRBJ1-1,.,TRBV19,.,TGTGCCAGTGGGAGGGGTTCTGTGAACACTGAAGCTTTCTTT,CASGRGSVNTEAFF
TRBJ1-6,.,TRBV28,.,TGTGCCAGCAGTTTAGGCCTTACGGGGTATTCACCCCTCCACTTT,CASSLGLTGYSPLHF
TRBJ2-7,.,TRBV2,once,TGTGCCAGCAGTGTCAAAGGGGTTGAGCAGTACTTC,CASSVKGVEQYF
TRBJ1-2,TRBD1,TRBV28,.,TGTGCCAGCAGTCGACAGGGGGCCGTCTATGGCTACACCTTC,CASSRQGAVYGYTF
TRBJ1-5,.,TRBV10-3,.,TGTGCCATCAGTTACCCTCAGACAGGCCTTAGCAATCAGCCCCAGCATTTT,CAISYPQTGLSNQPQHF
TRBJ2-5,.,TRBV30,once,TGTGCCTGGCGTAAAGAGACCCAGTACTTC,CAWRKETQYF
TRBJ2-2,.,TRBV29-1,once,TGCAGCGTTGAAAAACAGTACAACACCGGGGAGCTGTTTTTT,CSVEKQYNTGELFF
TRBJ2-1,.,TRBV4-2,.,TGTGCCAGCAGCCAAGTAGCGGCGGGGGCTATATACAATGAGCAGTTCTTC,CASSQVAAGAIYNEQFF
TRBJ1-6,.,TRBV10-2,once,TGCGCCAGGCGGTGGCACCGCTCCCCCGGCGGACCCCTCCACTTT,CARRWHRSPGGPLHF
TRBJ1-3,TRBD1,TRBV2,.,TGTGCCAGCAGTGCCCCTCCCGGGACAGTCCTTAGCTCTGGAAACACCATATATTTT,CASSAPPGTVLSSGNTIYF
TRBJ1-2,TRBD1,TRBV12-3/TRBV12-4,.,TGTGCCAGCAGTTTCAGGACAGGGAATGGGTACACCTTC,CASSFRTGNGYTF
TRBJ2-6,TRBD1,TRBV24-1,.,TGTGCCACCAGTGCGGCCCGACAGGGGACTGGGGCCAACGTCCTGACTTTC,CATSAARQGTGANVLTF
TRBJ1-4,TRBD1,TRBV28,.,TGTGCCAGCAGTCGATCCAGGGACAGGGGATTGGAAAAACTGTTTTTT,CASSRSRDRGLEKLFF
TRBJ2-5,TRBD2,TRBV4-3,.,TGCGCCAGCAGTCTTGAGCTGGGACTAGCGGGGGGAACCCAGTACTTC,CASSLELGLAGGTQYF
TRBJ2-3,TRBD2,TRBV6-5,.,TGTGCCAGCACCGAGCGGGGGAAACAGTATTTT,CASTERGKQYF
TRBJ2-1,TRBD1,TRBV5-1,few,TGCGCCAGCAGCCCAATGGCACAGGGGAACTACAATGAGCAGTTCTTC,CASSPMAQGNYNEQFF
TRBJ1-5,TRBD1,TRBV10-3,.,TGTGCCATCATTGGTGGCAGGGGGTGCCAGCCCCAGCATTTT,CAIIGGRGCQPQHF
TRBJ2-2,.,TRBV7-3,.,TGTGCCAGCAGCCCCTCTGGGAGCGGGTCTCGCACCGGGGAGCTGTTTTTT,CASSPSGSGSRTGELFF
TRBJ1-1,.,TRBV13,.,TGTGCCAGCAGCTTAGCCCGGTTTGCTGAAGCTTTCTTT,CASSLARFAEAFF
TRBJ1-2,TRBD1,TRBV4-1,.,TGCGCCAGCAGCCCGAGGGACAGGGGGCAAGATGGCTACACCTTC,CASSPRDRGQDGYTF
TRBJ2-2,.,TRBV12-3/TRBV12-4,.,TGTGCCAGCAGGGAGTCCGGGGAGCTGTTTTTT,CASRESGELFF
TRBJ2-7,TRBD2,TRBV2,.,TGTGCCAGCAGTGATAAATTGCTAGCGGGGTTCTACGAGCAGTACTTC,CASSDKLLAGFYEQYF
TRBJ1-2,.,TRBV4-1,.,TGCGCCAGCAGCCCCACAGGCGGCATGAATAACTATGGCTACACCTTC,CASSPTGGMNNYGYTF
TRBJ1-6,TRBD1,TRBV9,.,TGTGCCAGCAGGTCGTACAGGGGTGGGAATTCACCCCTCCACTTT,CASRSYRGGNSPLHF
TRBJ1-3,TRBD1,TRBV7-2,.,TGTGCCAGCAGCTTCTCATCGGGACAGGGTGACACCATATATTTT,CASSFSSGQGDTIYF
TRBJ2-5,.,TRBV28,.,TGTGCCAGCAGTACAGGCTTTCAAGAGACCCAGTACTTC,CASSTGFQETQYF
TRBJ1-4,TRBD1,TRBV28,.,TGTGCCAGCAGTCGACCCCGTGGGCAGGGGGCAGCTAATGAAAAACTGTTTTTT,CASSRPRGQGAANEKLFF
TRBJ1-5,.,TRBV28,.,TGTGCCAGCGGACGGTATTACGGACAGCAAAATCAGCCCCAGCATTTT,CASGRYYGQQNQPQHF
TRBJ2-3,.,TRBV18,.,TGTGCCAGCTCACCCCGTCAGGAGGGGGATACGCAGTATTTT,CASSPRQEGDTQYF
TRBJ1-6,TRBD1,TRBV28,.,TGTGCCAGCAGTCCTACAGGGGGGCGGTTAAATTCACCCCTCCACTTT,CASSPTGGRLNSPLHF
TRBJ1-4,.,TRBV13,.,TGTGCCAGCAGCGGGCGGGGGGCCAATGAAAAACTGTTTTTT,CASSGRGANEKLFF